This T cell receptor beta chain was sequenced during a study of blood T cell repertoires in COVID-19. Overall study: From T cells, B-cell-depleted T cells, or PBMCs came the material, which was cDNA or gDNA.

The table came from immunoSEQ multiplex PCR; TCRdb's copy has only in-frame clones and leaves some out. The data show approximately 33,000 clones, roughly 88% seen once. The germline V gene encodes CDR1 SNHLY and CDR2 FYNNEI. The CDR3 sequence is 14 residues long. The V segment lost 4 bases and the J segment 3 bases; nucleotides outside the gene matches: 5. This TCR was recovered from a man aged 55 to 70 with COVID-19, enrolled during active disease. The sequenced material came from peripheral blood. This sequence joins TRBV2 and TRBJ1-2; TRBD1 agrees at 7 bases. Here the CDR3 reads CASSASGGHYGYTF. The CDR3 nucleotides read TGTGCCAGCAGTGCGTCAGGGGGTCACTATGGCTACACCTTC.